Below, 19 T cell receptor beta chains from the same sample are listed, as sequenced in a study of blood T cell repertoires in COVID-19. Clones were sequenced by immunoSEQ multiplex PCR, and TCRdb holds only the in-frame ones, with some missing. The sample yields fewer than 200,000 clones, more than 65% seen once. The sequenced sample was peripheral blood. These receptors came from a man aged 70-80 years with active or convalescent COVID-19.

In DNA form, the CDR3 reads TGTGCCAGCAGCCGCTGGCGGGGGAACACCGGGGAGCTGTTTTTT. Protein product: CASSRWRGNTGELFF. The chain recombines TRBV7-2 with TRBJ2-2; weak D call: TRBD2 (6 bases). The CDR3 is 15 amino acids. Germline loops: CDR1 SGHTA, CDR2 FQGNSA. V shed 5 bases and J shed 1 base, with 11 bases lying between them.

This sequence joins TRBV5-5 and TRBJ1-6; D remains ambiguous. The CDR3 runs to 14 residues. The V and J ends lost 0 bases and 5 bases respectively, with 6 bases between them. Germline CDR1 is SGHKS and CDR2 is YYEKEE (reference sequence). CDR3 protein: CASSLAVDNSPLHF. The CDR3 bases are TGTGCCAGCAGCTTGGCCGTTGATAATTCACCCCTCCACTTT.

This clone came up a few times. The V call is TRBV7-2, the J call TRBJ1-2; D remains ambiguous. Trimming cost V 2 bases and J 5 bases, with 18 bases left between them. The CDR3 is made up of 16 amino acids. Germline CDR1 is SGHTA and CDR2 is FQGNSA. The CDR3 DNA sequence: TGTGCCAGCAGCTTAAATTGGAGTCCAGAGAGATATGGCTACACCTTC. Its translation is CASSLNWSPERYGYTF.

The chain recombines TRBV6-5 with TRBJ1-2; TRBD1 aligns across 9 bases. The CDR3 extends over 13 amino acids. The V gene end was trimmed by 6 bases and the J gene end by 5 bases; junction bases not matched to a gene: 4. The germline V gene has CDR1 MNHEY and CDR2 SVGAGI. CDR3 protein: CASSLDRGYGYTF. The CDR3 nucleotides are TGTGCCAGCAGCTTGGACAGGGGTTATGGCTACACCTTC.

The genes are TRBV7-9 and TRBJ2-2; 11 bases fit TRBD2. The length of the CDR3 is 17 residues. The germline CDR1 and CDR2 sequences are SEHNR and FQNEAQ (reference sequence). J lost 1 base, V lost 5 bases, and 6 bases had no gene match. The CDR3 sequence is CASSPRGTSGNTGELFF. CDR3 coding DNA: TGTGCCAGCAGCCCCAGGGGGACTAGCGGGAACACCGGGGAGCTGTTTTTT.

The genes are TRBV19 and TRBJ2-1, with D perhaps TRBD1 (5 bases). Trimming cost V 7 bases and J 0 bases, with 19 bases left between them. There are 17 residues in the CDR3. CDR1 is LNHDA, CDR2 SQIVND, per germline (reference sequence). The CDR3 protein is CASIGAREMSSYNEQFF. CDR3 sequence (DNA): TGTGCCAGTATAGGGGCTCGAGAAATGAGCTCCTACAATGAGCAGTTCTTC.

V gene TRBV4-1 combines with J gene TRBJ1-3, with 7 nucleotides matching TRBD1. CDR3 length equals 14 residues. CDR1 MGHRA and CDR2 YSYEKL come from the germline V gene. After removal of 3 bases from V and 3 bases from J, the junction contained 2 bases not matched to a gene. CDR3 amino acids: CASSQQGVGNTIYF. For the CDR3, the DNA is TGCGCCAGCAGCCAGCAGGGGGTTGGAAACACCATATATTTT.

V gene TRBV5-4 combines with J gene TRBJ2-7; TRBD1 agrees at 8 bases. Germline CDR1 and CDR2: SGHNT and YYREEE (reference sequence). CDR3 size: 16 residues. V gave up 2 bases and J gave up 1 base; unmatched junction bases: 8. The CDR3 loop reads CASSFGTGLISYEQYF. As DNA, the CDR3 is TGTGCCAGCAGCTTCGGGACAGGTCTGATTTCCTACGAGCAGTACTTC.

The chain uses TRBV2 and TRBJ2-5; 8 nucleotides agree with TRBD1. V lost 3 bases, J lost 1 base, and 1 base stayed unmatched. CDR1 SNHLY and CDR2 FYNNEI come from the germline V gene. This CDR3 contains 14 residues. The CDR3 spells CASSDRGRQETQYF. DNA of the CDR3: TGTGCCAGCAGTGACAGGGGGCGCCAAGAGACCCAGTACTTC.

This rearrangement joins TRBV15 to TRBJ2-1; 9 nucleotides align to TRBD2. Germline assignment: CDR1 LNHNV and CDR2 YYDKDF (reference sequence). The CDR3 is 15 amino acids. V gave up 0 bases and J gave up 7 bases; unmatched junction bases: 4. In nucleotides, the CDR3 is TGTGCCACCAGCAGAGATTGGCGGGAGGGAAATGAGCAGTTCTTC. Amino acids: CATSRDWREGNEQFF.

The rearrangement uses TRBV30 and TRBJ2-7; TRBD1 aligns across 11 bases. The CDR3 runs 15 residues. Germline V gives CDR1 GTSNPN, CDR2 SVGIG (reference sequence). V dropped 3 bases and J dropped 1; count of bases not matched to a gene: 5. CDR3 sequence: CAWSRTGGASYEQYF. The CDR3 coding sequence is TGTGCCTGGAGCCGGACAGGGGGCGCATCCTACGAGCAGTACTTC.

The gene calls are TRBV9 and TRBJ1-1; TRBD1 might be the D (6 bases). The CDR3 runs 16 residues. Germline V CDR1 and CDR2: SGDLS, YYNGEE. V shed 0 bases and J shed 3 bases, with 15 bases lying between them. In DNA form, the CDR3 reads TGTGCCAGCAGCGTAGGGGGACGGGGGGCTGACACTGAAGCTTTCTTT. Its translation: CASSVGGRGADTEAFF.

This clone showed up just once. The DNA of the CDR3 is TGTGCCAGCAGCTTGACACAGAGCCCGTACCAAGAGACCCAGTACTTC. Amino acid sequence: CASSLTQSPYQETQYF. The rearrangement links TRBV5-8 to TRBJ2-5; D not resolved. Germline loops: CDR1 SGHTS, CDR2 YDEGEE. V lost 1 base and J 0 bases, leaving 13 bases between the germline ends. This CDR3 region has 16 residues.

The chain couples TRBV5-1 to TRBJ1-1; D unresolved. CDR1 is SGHRS, CDR2 YFSETQ, per germline. Trimming removed 4 bases from V and 7 bases from J, with 8 bases in between. The CDR3 has 11 amino acids. The CDR3 DNA sequence: TGCGCCAGCAGCGCGGCAAGTGAAGCTTTCTTT. Amino acid sequence: CASSAASEAFF.

The sample holds one count of this clone. The chain joins TRBV5-4 to TRBJ1-1; the match to TRBD1 covers 7 bases. Germline trimming cut 7 bases from V and 5 bases from J; bases unmatched to any gene: 14. The CDR3 extends over 15 amino acids. Looked up from germline, CDR1 is SGHNT and CDR2 is YYREEE (reference sequence). CDR3 sequence reads: CASSRPGGGGTEAFF. The CDR3 bases are TGTGCCAGCTCCCGGCCCGGAGGGGGCGGAACTGAAGCTTTCTTT.

The chain recombines TRBV3-1 (or the pseudogene TRBV3-2) with TRBJ1-2; tentative D call: TRBD1 (6 bases). Trimming left V 3 bases short and J 7 bases short, with 12 bases between. The CDR3 extends over 13 amino acids. Germline V gives CDR1 LGHDT, CDR2 YNNKEL (reference sequence). CDR3 DNA: TGTGCCAGCAGCCACCCCCAGGGGAGTGGCTACACCTTC. Translated: CASSHPQGSGYTF.

V is TRBV24-1 and J is TRBJ2-3; possible D gene TRBD2, 5 bases. The germline V gene encodes CDR1 KGHDR and CDR2 SFDVKD. This CDR3 comprises 15 residues. Trimming removed 2 bases at V and 4 bases at J, with 12 bases between. In nucleotides, the CDR3 is TGTGCCACCAGTGATTCCCCCGAGAGGGCAGATACGCAGTATTTT. Encoded protein: CATSDSPERADTQYF.

This chain uses TRBV12-5 with TRBJ2-3; tentatively, D is TRBD1 (6 bases). The CDR3 sequence is 13 residues long. V was pared by 7 bases and J by 4 bases, with 12 bases between. Germline V gene sequence: CDR1 LGHNT, CDR2 FRNRAP. The CDR3 coding sequence is TGTGCTAGTGCCTTTGAGGGGGCAGATACGCAGTATTTT. It yields the protein CASAFEGADTQYF. The full variable domain, its missing parts supplied by reference TRBV12-5 and TRBJ2-3, is DARVTQTPRHKVTEMGQEVTMRCQPILGHNTVFWYRQTMMQGLELLAYFRNRAPLDDSGMPKDRFSAEMPDATLATLKIQPSEPRDSAVYFCASAFEGADTQYFGPGTRLTVL.

This rearrangement joins TRBV19 to TRBJ2-1; 9 bases align to TRBD1. The CDR3 has 19 amino acids. The germline V gene has CDR1 LNHDA and CDR2 SQIVND (reference sequence). The V gene end was trimmed by 5 bases and the J gene end by 0 bases; junction bases not matched to a gene: 14. The CDR3 DNA reads as TGTGCCAGTAGTTCCCCCCGGGACAGGGACCTTAGCTCCTACAATGAGCAGTTCTTC. Protein product: CASSSPRDRDLSSYNEQFF.